This paragraph covers one T cell receptor (beta chain) sequence. The antigen remains undetermined. This specimen comes from a study of response to subunit inactivated influenza vaccine. Findings and limits, study-wide: Seasonal influenza vaccination, on each occasion, was suggested by the authors to recruit few new T cells.

With 5 bases clipped from V and 7 bases from J, the junction kept 8 bases outside the gene matches. CDR1 is SEHNR, CDR2 FQNEAQ, per germline (reference sequence). This CDR3 has 14 residues. Using its own MiXCR run on the RT-PCR reads, TCRdb lists one record per CDR3 protein. This sample has approximately 500,000 distinct CDR3 sequences, with around 13% found just once. This sample comprised PBMCs from blood, obtained 12 days after vaccination. This TCR was sampled from a man aged 50 to 60 who received an inactivated influenza vaccine. J is TRBJ2-5 and V is TRBV7-9, with TRBD1 identical over 9 bases. CDR3 protein: CASSPTGGGGTQYF. The CDR3 DNA sequence: TGTGCCAGCAGCCCAACAGGGGGCGGAGGGACCCAGTACTTC.